This record looks at one T cell receptor (beta chain) sequence and its context. Included as multiple sclerosis controls were treatment-naive patients who had stable or active relapsing-remitting disease. FACS was used to enrich TEMRA cells, whereas the CD8+ and CD4+ T cells were obtained by negative isolation. The record originates from a study of CD8 T cells in Susac syndrome. Trimming cost V 6 bases and J 2 bases, with 13 bases left between them. This CDR3 is built from 13 residues. The V gene's germline CDR1 is SQVTM and CDR2 ANQGSEA. The RNA, about 0.45 to 1 ug, was put through reverse transcription using random hexamers. TCR beta CDR3 was amplified by immunoSEQ multiplex PCR. This amplification extended across 54 Vbeta and 13 Jbeta segments. TCRdb itself ran the immunoSEQ multiplex PCR reads through MiXCR, one entry per CDR3 protein. Counted here are around 140,000 distinct CDR3 sequences, around 95% occurring once; the ten biggest clones make up 0.095% to 0.14%.

The sequence came from a human donor with multiple sclerosis. Sample: CD4+ T cells from PBMCs. V usage is TRBV29-1 and J usage is TRBJ1-1; D not certain. CDR3 in DNA: TGCAGCGTCCGGGTATTTCCTAACACTGAAGCTTTCTTT. It is translated as CSVRVFPNTEAFF.